Below are 30 T cell receptor beta chains sequenced from a single sample in a study of T-cell reconstitution after alpha-beta-depleted transplantation in children listed by TCRdb under 2016. This specimen's treatment or condition label, interpreted: allogeneic hematopoietic cell transplantation with graft depleted of TCRalphabeta T cells and CD19 B cells. Libraries were built with PCR. Sequencer: Illumina HiSeq 2500. TCR library preparation used molecular barcoding, with unique molecular identifiers applied to normalize quantification of the TCRbeta repertoire. TCRdb took the public reads, trimmed them with fastp at Q25, ran MiXCR for clone calling and kept in-frame beta chains. Rows with one shared CDR3 protein collapse into an entry with the most common genes and DNA. The sample table contains 800,000 to 1,000,000 distinct CDR3 sequences; only one count was recorded for roughly 29% of them. The ten largest clones take up under 30% of the sample.

This specimen consisted of PBMCs, mostly from graft donor cells, obtained 360 days after TCRalphabeta/CD19-depleted stem cell transplant. The receptors derive from a boy in the first two years of life who had a stem cell transplant for SCID, so the T cells may come from the graft donor.

This clonotype occurred a few times. This chain connects TRBV5-6 to TRBJ2-7, with D perhaps matching TRBD2 (5 bases). Trimming took off 3 bases at V and 6 bases at J, with 25 bases between the two ends. This CDR3 has 17 amino acids. Germline CDR1 SGHDT, CDR2 YYEEEE. CDR3 coding DNA: TGTGCCAGCAGCTCACTGGGTAAGAGCGCAAGACGGGGCGAGCAGTACTTC. This gives the protein CASSSLGKSARRGEQYF.

This clonotype turned up a few times. The chain has TRBV12-3 or TRBV12-4 and TRBJ1-5, with D uncertain. Between the trimmed V and J ends, which lost 2 bases and 4 bases, there was a span of 6 bases. This CDR3 comprises 13 residues. The CDR3 DNA follows: TGTGCCAGCAGTTTAAAAGAGAATCAGCCCCAGCATTTT. Translation gives CASSLKENQPQHF.

This clonotype was counted ten times or more. V and J are TRBV7-9 and TRBJ2-1; D remains unclear. The CDR3 covers 12 residues. The germline V gene has CDR1 SEHNR and CDR2 FQNEAQ (reference sequence). Trimming removed 3 bases at V and 4 bases at J, with 4 bases between. CDR3 sequence (DNA): TGTGCCAGCAGCTTTGAGTACAATGAGCAGTTCTTC. It is translated as CASSFEYNEQFF.

This clonotype was picked up many times. This chain joins TRBV12-3 or TRBV12-4 and TRBJ1-1; the D is unclear. CDR3 length equals 11 residues. Trimming took off 7 bases at V and 0 bases at J, with 3 bases between the two ends. The CDR3 protein is CASTLNTEAFF. The CDR3 DNA is TGTGCCAGCACTCTGAACACTGAAGCTTTCTTT.

This clonotype has only a few counts. DNA of the CDR3: TGTGCCAGCAGCTTGGGTAGGGACACCTACGAGCAGTACTTC. This sequence encodes CASSLGRDTYEQYF. The V call is TRBV5-4, the J call TRBJ2-7; D might be TRBD1 (6 bases). The CDR3 runs to 14 residues. Germline-derived CDR1 and CDR2 are SGHNT and YYREEE (reference sequence). V was pared by 0 bases and J by 2 bases, with 9 bases between.

The chain joins TRBV11-1 to TRBJ2-3; 7 bases fit TRBD2. Per germline, CDR1 SGHAT and CDR2 FQDESV (reference sequence). The V segment lost 3 bases and the J segment 2 bases; nucleotides outside the gene matches: 14. The length of the CDR3 is 18 residues. CDR3 DNA: TGTGCCAGCAGCTTCGGGGCTGAGTGGCGGGGGAACACAGATACGCAGTATTTT. This encodes CASSFGAEWRGNTDTQYF. The whole variable domain, remainder taken from reference TRBV11-1 and TRBJ2-3, is EAEVAQSPRYKITEKSQAVAFWCDPISGHATLYWYRQILGQGPELLVQFQDESVVDDSQLPKDRFSAERLKGVDSTLKIQPAELGDSAMYLCASSFGAEWRGNTDTQYFGPGTRLTVL.

In this sample, this clonotype turned up a few times. V and J are TRBV6-1 and TRBJ1-5, with 12 bases aligning to TRBD1. Germline assignment: CDR1 MNHNS and CDR2 SASEGT. The CDR3 is 16 amino acids. The V and J ends lost 6 bases and 3 bases, in that order; junction bases with no gene match: 6. CDR3 DNA sequence: TGTGCCAGCAGGCCCCGGGACAGGGGGCCCAATCAGCCCCAGCATTTT. Encoded protein: CASRPRDRGPNQPQHF.

This clonotype was found once. The V and J genes are TRBV12-3 or TRBV12-4 and TRBJ2-5; 7 bases align to TRBD1. The junction had 11 bases not matched to a gene; V was cut back by 6 bases and J by 1 base. The CDR3 runs to 16 residues. CDR3: CASSPPTGPPQETQYF. CDR3 bases: TGTGCCAGCAGCCCCCCGACAGGGCCGCCCCAAGAGACCCAGTACTTC.

The rearrangement joins TRBV10-3 to TRBJ2-3, with D perhaps matching TRBD1 or TRBD2 (5 bases each). The CDR3 runs 15 residues. Germline V gene sequence: CDR1 ENHRY, CDR2 SYGVKD. V was pared by 5 bases and J by 0 bases, with 12 bases between. CDR3 nucleotide sequence: TGTGCCATCAGTCACCGGGGCCTTAGCACAGATACGCAGTATTTT. Its protein product is CAISHRGLSTDTQYF.

This sequence joins TRBV5-6 and TRBJ2-3, with 9 positions matching TRBD1. Germline V lookup: CDR1 SGHDT, CDR2 YYEEEE. Unmatched junction bases numbered 7, after V lost 5 bases and J lost 3 bases. The CDR3 length is 15 residues. CDR3 DNA sequence: TGTGCCAGCAGTACCGGGACAGGGTTTACAGATACGCAGTATTTT. It is translated as CASSTGTGFTDTQYF.

J is TRBJ2-1 and V is TRBV4-1, with D uncertain. Trimming left V 4 bases short and J 0 bases short, with 13 bases between. The CDR3 extends over 16 amino acids. CDR1 and CDR2 from the germline V gene are MGHRA and YSYEKL. Here the CDR3 reads CASSLSAISSYNEQFF. In DNA form, the CDR3 reads TGCGCCAGCAGCCTTTCGGCAATCAGCTCCTACAATGAGCAGTTCTTC.

This rearrangement joins TRBV10-3 to TRBJ2-7; D gene ambiguous. From germline, CDR1 is ENHRY and CDR2 SYGVKD. CDR3 length equals 14 residues. Between the trimmed V and J ends, which lost 2 bases and 3 bases, there was a span of 11 bases. The CDR3 region is CAISEPSDDYEQYF. The CDR3 nucleotides are TGTGCCATCAGTGAGCCGAGTGATGACTACGAGCAGTACTTC.

This clonotype has just one count. The chain recombines TRBV9 with TRBJ2-7, with 12 nucleotides matching TRBD1. The CDR3 has 18 amino acids. Germline V lookup: CDR1 SGDLS, CDR2 YYNGEE. Unmatched junction bases numbered 10, after V lost 3 bases and J lost 0 bases. This CDR3 is CASSAGQGAGGSSYEQYF. CDR3 DNA sequence: TGTGCCAGCAGCGCGGGACAGGGGGCAGGGGGGAGCTCCTACGAGCAGTACTTC.

The chain carries TRBV5-1 and TRBJ2-7, with D tentatively TRBD2 (7 bases). In germline, CDR1 is SGHRS, CDR2 YFSETQ. This CDR3 is built from 15 residues. Trimming pared 3 bases from V and 2 bases from J, leaving 15 bases between. This chain's CDR3 is CASSSGGAEAYEQYF. For the CDR3, the DNA is TGCGCCAGCAGCTCGGGGGGCGCCGAAGCCTACGAGCAGTACTTC.

V usage is TRBV19 and J usage is TRBJ1-1; 9 bases are a match to TRBD1. The length of the CDR3 is 14 residues. Germline CDR1 reads LNHDA; CDR2 reads SQIVND (reference sequence). After removal of 7 bases from V and 0 bases from J, the junction contained 3 bases not matched to a gene. The CDR3 here is CASTWDRVNTEAFF. The CDR3 DNA sequence: TGTGCCAGTACCTGGGACAGGGTGAACACTGAAGCTTTCTTT.

This chain connects TRBV5-1 to TRBJ2-2; D might be TRBD1 (6 bases). CDR3 length: 20 residues. Per germline, CDR1 SGHRS and CDR2 YFSETQ. Trimming pared 0 bases from V and 5 bases from J, leaving 26 bases between. The CDR3 bases are TGCGCCAGCAGCTTGGTTTTTCGAGGTTTGGGGGCCGCGGTTACCGGGGAGCTGTTTTTT. Protein: CASSLVFRGLGAAVTGELFF.

This clonotype showed up just a few times. The rearrangement joins TRBV20-1 to TRBJ1-4, with TRBD1 as a possible D gene (5 bases). This CDR3 comprises 13 residues. Germline values: CDR1 DFQATT, CDR2 SNEGSKA (reference sequence). V dropped 5 bases and J dropped 4 bases, with 11 bases sitting between them. The CDR3, as DNA: TGCAGTGCTGTCCGGGACCGTAATGAAAAACTGTTTTTT. Encoded protein: CSAVRDRNEKLFF.

The chain recombines TRBV5-1 with TRBJ2-7, with no clear D. From germline, CDR1 is SGHRS and CDR2 YFSETQ. V was pared by 2 bases and J by 3 bases, with 12 bases between. The CDR3 is 14 residues long. The CDR3 region has the DNA TGCGCCAGCAGCTTTGCTGAGCCGGACTACGAGCAGTACTTC. This codes for CASSFAEPDYEQYF.

Here the CDR3 DNA reads TGTGCCAGCAGCCTAACCGGGACAGGGGGCCAAGAGACCCAGTACTTC. Residues: CASSLTGTGGQETQYF. The chain carries TRBV7-9 and TRBJ2-5; 11 bases fit TRBD1. Losses at the gene ends were 5 bases for V and 1 base for J; bases not matched to a gene: 6. The CDR3 loop spans 16 amino acids. The germline V gene encodes CDR1 SEHNR and CDR2 FQNEAQ (reference sequence).

The rearrangement links TRBV12-3 or TRBV12-4 to TRBJ1-1; D remains unclear. The CDR3 extends over 9 amino acids. Trimming took off 8 bases at V and 11 bases at J, with 9 bases between the two ends. The CDR3 DNA is TGTGCCAGCGGCTTACGGGCTTTCTTT. This encodes CASGLRAFF.

This sequence joins TRBV2 and TRBJ2-7; 7 nucleotides line up with TRBD1. The CDR3 sequence is 12 residues long. Germline assignment: CDR1 SNHLY and CDR2 FYNNEI. Unmatched junction bases numbered 3, after V lost 7 bases and J lost 3 bases. The CDR3 region is CASIRTGYEQYF. In nucleotides, the CDR3 is TGTGCCAGCATCCGGACAGGCTACGAGCAGTACTTC.

J is TRBJ2-7 and V is TRBV29-1; TRBD1 matches at 12 bases. The CDR3 runs to 13 residues. CDR1 is SQVTM and CDR2 is ANQGSEA in the germline V gene. V dropped 7 bases and J dropped 3; count of bases not matched to a gene: 4. The CDR3, as DNA: TGCAGCGCAGGGACAGGGGGCGGCTACGAGCAGTACTTC. Protein sequence: CSAGTGGGYEQYF.

This chain links TRBV27 with TRBJ2-7; 8 bases map to TRBD1. The CDR3 extends over 15 amino acids. Losses at the gene ends were 3 bases for V and 3 bases for J; bases not matched to a gene: 7. The germline gives CDR1 MNHEY, CDR2 SMNVEV (reference sequence). This CDR3 is CASSLSGTGFYEQYF. The CDR3 bases are TGTGCCAGCAGTTTGTCCGGGACAGGTTTCTACGAGCAGTACTTC.

V is TRBV28 and J is TRBJ2-1, with D possibly matching TRBD2 (6 bases). Per the germline V gene, CDR1 is MDHEN and CDR2 is SYDVKM. This CDR3 is built from 12 residues. V shed 11 bases and J shed 7 bases, with 15 bases lying between them. The CDR3 reads CAADQGGNEQFF. Written as DNA, the CDR3 is TGTGCCGCGGACCAAGGAGGGAATGAGCAGTTCTTC.

With regard to this clonotype: One junction end disagrees with the germline gene, perhaps due to a read error. This sequence joins TRBV12-3 or TRBV12-4 and TRBJ1-5, with D unclear. The CDR3 has 19 residues. CDR3 protein: CTSSFLLLAVGKGNQPQHF. The CDR3 DNA is TGTACCAGCAGTTTTTTGCTATTAGCTGTGGGGAAGGGCAATCAGCCCCAGCATTTT.

The chain uses TRBV7-3 and TRBJ2-1; D gene ambiguous. With 3 bases removed from V and 5 bases from J, the gap between germline ends came to 8 bases. The CDR3 length is 13 residues. The germline V gene encodes CDR1 SGHTA and CDR2 FQGTGA. The CDR3 DNA is TGTGCCAGCAGCTTCTCCCACAACAATGAGCAGTTCTTC. This translates into CASSFSHNNEQFF.

The gene calls are TRBV27 and TRBJ1-5, with D uncertain. CDR1 MNHEY and CDR2 SMNVEV come from the germline V gene (reference sequence). Trimming removed 8 bases from V and 5 bases from J, with 10 bases in between. CDR3 size: 12 residues. The CDR3 DNA reads TGTGCCAGCGCCACTGGAGATCAGCCCCAGCATTTT. Its translation is CASATGDQPQHF.

This clonotype was observed a handful of times. The V call is TRBV5-1, the J call TRBJ2-7, with D tentatively TRBD2 (5 bases). The length of the CDR3 is 15 residues. Germline V CDR1 and CDR2: SGHRS, YFSETQ. V dropped 0 bases and J dropped 6 bases, with 16 bases sitting between them. CDR3 nucleotide sequence: TGCGCCAGCAGCTTGGCTAACGAGAGAGGGTTCGAGCAGTACTTC. Translating it yields CASSLANERGFEQYF.

V is TRBV19 and J is TRBJ1-5; D perhaps matches TRBD1 (6 bases). The CDR3 sequence is 13 residues long. Between the trimmed V and J ends, which lost 3 bases and 9 bases, there was a span of 12 bases. Per germline, CDR1 LNHDA and CDR2 SQIVND (reference sequence). In nucleotides, the CDR3 is TGTGCCAGTAGTATGTCAGAGGGGGGGCCCCAGCATTTT. Its translation is CASSMSEGGPQHF.

This clonotype was picked up a small number of times. The rearrangement uses TRBV6-5 and TRBJ2-3, with D possibly being TRBD2 (6 bases). The ends were cut back, 4 bases at V and 5 bases at J, with 13 bases in the middle. The CDR3 is made up of 14 amino acids. Germline CDR1 MNHEY, CDR2 SVGAGI. The CDR3 loop is CASSWTLGGDTQYF. The DNA for the CDR3 is TGTGCCAGCAGTTGGACCCTGGGAGGAGATACGCAGTATTTT.